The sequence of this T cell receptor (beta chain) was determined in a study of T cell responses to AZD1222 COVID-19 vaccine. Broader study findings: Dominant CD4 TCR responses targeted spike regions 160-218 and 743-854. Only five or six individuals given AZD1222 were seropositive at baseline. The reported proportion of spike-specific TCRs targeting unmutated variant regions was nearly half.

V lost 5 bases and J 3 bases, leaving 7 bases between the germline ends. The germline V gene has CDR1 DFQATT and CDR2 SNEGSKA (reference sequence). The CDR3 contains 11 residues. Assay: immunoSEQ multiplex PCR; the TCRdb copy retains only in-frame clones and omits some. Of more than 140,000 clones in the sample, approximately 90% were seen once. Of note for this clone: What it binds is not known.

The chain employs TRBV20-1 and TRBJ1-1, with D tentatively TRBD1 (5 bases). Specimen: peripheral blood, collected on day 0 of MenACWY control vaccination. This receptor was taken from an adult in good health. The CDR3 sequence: CSAEQDTEAFF. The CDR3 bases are TGCAGTGCTGAACAGGACACTGAAGCTTTCTTT.